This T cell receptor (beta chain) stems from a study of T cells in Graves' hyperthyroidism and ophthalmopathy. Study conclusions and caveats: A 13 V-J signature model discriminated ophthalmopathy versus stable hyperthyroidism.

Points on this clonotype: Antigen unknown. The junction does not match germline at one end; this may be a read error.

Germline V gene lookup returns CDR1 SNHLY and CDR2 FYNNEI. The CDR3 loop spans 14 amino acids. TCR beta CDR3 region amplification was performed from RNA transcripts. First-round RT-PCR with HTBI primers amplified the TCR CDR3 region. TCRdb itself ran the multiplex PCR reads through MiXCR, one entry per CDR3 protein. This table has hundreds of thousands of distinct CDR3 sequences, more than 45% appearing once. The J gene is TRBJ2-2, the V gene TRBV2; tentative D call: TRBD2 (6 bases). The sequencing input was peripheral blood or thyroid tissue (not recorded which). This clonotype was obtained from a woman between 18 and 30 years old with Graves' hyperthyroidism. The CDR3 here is CASSEGPGVNEQFF. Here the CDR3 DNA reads TGTGCCAGCAGTGAAGGACCGGGAGTCAATGAGCAGTTTTTT.